This T cell receptor (beta chain) was identified in a study of PD-1 blockade in classical Hodgkin lymphoma. General observations from the study: Newly diagnosed and completely responding patients shared comparable baseline diversity.

This sample's time point: cycle 4 day 1 (C4D1), after five to seven weeks of nivolumab. Exposure to brentuximab vedotin varied, and each patient had relapsed following autologous stem cell transplantation. TCRdb's copy holds only in-frame clones and misses some; the assay was immunoSEQ multiplex PCR. Among approximately 9,700 clones listed, roughly 82% were seen once. Trimming removed 3 bases from V and 3 bases from J, with 8 bases in between. The V gene's germline CDR1 is KGHSH and CDR2 LQKENI. This CDR3 has 14 amino acids. Comments on this clone: The antigen is unknown.

The sequencing used peripheral blood mononuclear cells (PBMCs), collected before the fourth cycle of nivolumab. The genes are TRBV18 and TRBJ2-2; maybe TRBD1 (6 bases). This clonotype was obtained from a human donor with classical Hodgkin lymphoma. CDR3 nucleotide sequence: TGTGCCAGCTCACCGGGGGCATACACCGGGGAGCTGTTTTTT. It yields the protein CASSPGAYTGELFF. Based on the CDR3 plus reference TRBV18 and TRBJ2-2, the full variable domain is NAGVMQNPRHLVRRRGQEARLRCSPMKGHSHVYWYRQLPEEGLKFMVYLQKENIIDESGMPKERFSAEFPKEGPSILRIQQVVRGDSAAYFCASSPGAYTGELFFGEGSRLTVL.